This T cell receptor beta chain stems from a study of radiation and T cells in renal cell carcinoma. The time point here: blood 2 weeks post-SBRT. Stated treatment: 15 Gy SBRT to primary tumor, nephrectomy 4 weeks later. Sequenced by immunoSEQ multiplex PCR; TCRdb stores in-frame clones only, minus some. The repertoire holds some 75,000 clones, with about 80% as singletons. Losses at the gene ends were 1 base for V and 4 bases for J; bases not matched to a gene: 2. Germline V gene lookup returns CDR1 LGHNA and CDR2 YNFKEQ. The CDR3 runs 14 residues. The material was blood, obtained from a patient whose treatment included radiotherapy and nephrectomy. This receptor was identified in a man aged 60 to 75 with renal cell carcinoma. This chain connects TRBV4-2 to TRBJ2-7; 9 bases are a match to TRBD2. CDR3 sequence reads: CASSQGSGGYEQYF. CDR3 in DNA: TGTGCCAGCAGCCAAGGTAGCGGGGGATACGAGCAGTACTTC.